What follows are 10 T cell receptor beta chains derived from one specimen sequenced in a study of regulatory T cells in long-lasting Graves disease. Arm-PCR of CDR3 regions and iRepertoire HTBI primers were used to build TCR beta libraries. TCRdb fed the multiplex PCR reads into MiXCR, producing one record per CDR3 protein. Of 500,000 to 700,000 distinct CDR3 sequences detected, roughly 15% appear once; the ten largest clones hold 15% to 20%. Time point meaning: newly diagnosed GD, antithyroid drugs for less than 3 months. PBMCs provided the RNA from which the TCR library was made. The data were also submitted as part of a second study, on T cells in Graves' hyperthyroidism and ophthalmopathy.

The source material was peripheral blood mononuclear cells (PBMCs), sampled at new diagnosis, from a patient treated with antithyroid drugs. These TCRs come from a woman aged 30 to 39 with Graves disease.

At least ten counts were recorded for this clonotype. The V and J genes are TRBV20-1 and TRBJ2-5, with TRBD2 as a possible D gene (5 bases). Per germline, CDR1 DFQATT and CDR2 SNEGSKA (reference sequence). Trimming took 2 bases from V and 7 from J, leaving 17 bases between them. This CDR3 is 14 amino acids long. For the CDR3, the DNA is TGCAGTGCTAGACTGTCGGAGGCAGTGGGGACCCAGTACTTC. Amino acids: CSARLSEAVGTQYF.

The chain carries TRBV29-1 and TRBJ1-2, with 9 bases identical to TRBD1. V dropped 5 bases and J dropped 8; count of bases not matched to a gene: 12. CDR1 and CDR2 from the germline V gene are SQVTM and ANQGSEA. The CDR3 has 14 amino acids. CDR3: CSVYRQGEVGGYTF. CDR3 in DNA: TGCAGCGTTTATCGACAGGGGGAGGTAGGCGGCTACACCTTC.

With respect to this clonotype: The CDR3 does not close with the conserved phenylalanine or tryptophan, likely indicating a read error. Because the CDR3's place on the DNA is in doubt, the DNA is left out and the CDR3 is given as listed by TCRdb. The gene calls are TRBV6-1 and TRBJ2-1. Termini included, the CDR3 measures 8 amino acids. CDR1 MNHNS and CDR2 SASEGT come from the germline V gene. CDR3: CASSEELS.

In its sample, this clonotype was seen a few times. This chain uses TRBV5-4 with TRBJ2-2; D is undetermined. CDR3 length: 13 amino acids. Deletions cut 4 bases from V and 7 bases from J, with 11 bases between. Germline V gene data show CDR1 as SGHNT and CDR2 as YYREEE (reference sequence). CDR3 in DNA: TGTGCCAGCAGCCGCGACGTGGACGGGGAGCTGTTTTTT. The encoded protein is CASSRDVDGELFF.

The table lists this clonotype with many counts. The gene calls are TRBV28 and TRBJ2-1; perhaps D is TRBD1 or TRBD2 (5 bases each). V gave up 11 bases and J gave up 6 bases, with 20 bases separating them. Germline V gene lookup returns CDR1 MDHEN and CDR2 SYDVKM. This CDR3 contains 14 residues. The DNA for the CDR3 is TGTGCCGCAGAGGGGTCTTACCCAAGCAATGAGCAGTTCTTC. It specifies CAAEGSYPSNEQFF.

This clonotype was detected ten times or more. The chain couples TRBV5-1 to TRBJ2-3; D unclear. The CDR3 covers 15 residues. The ends were cut back, 6 bases at V and 5 bases at J, with 19 bases in the middle. From germline, CDR1 is SGHRS and CDR2 YFSETQ. CDR3 amino acids: CASKSQVSSGDTQYF. CDR3 nucleotide sequence: TGCGCCAGCAAGTCTCAGGTATCTTCGGGAGATACGCAGTATTTT.

Ten or more counts support this clonotype. V and J are TRBV24-1 and TRBJ2-3, with D perhaps TRBD1 (5 bases). CDR1 and CDR2 from the germline V gene are KGHDR and SFDVKD. Trimming shortened V by 7 bases and J by 2 bases, and 9 bases separated the two germline ends. This CDR3 contains 13 residues. CDR3 residues: CATSDSSTDTQYF. CDR3 nucleotides: TGTGCCACCAGCGACAGCTCCACAGATACGCAGTATTTT.

Worth noting for this clonotype: A clone one base away is much larger, so this may be a read error. V is TRBV12-3 or TRBV12-4 and J is TRBJ1-2, with D tentatively TRBD1 (6 bases). V lost 2 bases and J 6 bases, leaving 13 bases between the germline ends. The CDR3 length is 14 residues. Written as DNA, the CDR3 is TGTGCCAGCAGTTTACAGGGGCGTTTCCATGGCTACACCTTC. Translating gives CASSLQGRFHGYTF.

This rearrangement joins TRBV11-1 to TRBJ2-7; D ambiguous. Trimming cost V 5 bases and J 3 bases, with 11 bases left between them. CDR3 size: 13 residues. The V gene's germline CDR1 is SGHAT and CDR2 FQDESV (reference sequence). The CDR3 DNA sequence: TGTGCCAGCAGCCTGGTCTGGGGCTACGAGCAGTACTTC. Translated: CASSLVWGYEQYF.

In this sample, this clonotype turned up a few times. The chain carries TRBV6-1 and TRBJ1-3, with D unclear. This CDR3 region has 14 residues. V gave up 6 bases and J gave up 2 bases, with 11 bases separating them. Germline V gives CDR1 MNHNS, CDR2 SASEGT. CDR3 protein: CASSPLNPGNTIYF. The CDR3, as DNA: TGTGCCAGCAGCCCGCTTAATCCTGGAAACACCATATATTTT.